This TCR beta chain was captured in a study of T-cell reconstitution after alpha-beta-depleted transplantation in children (dated by TCRdb to between 2015 and 2016). For context, the study as a whole: The study quantitatively tracked T-cell immune reconstitution after TCRalphabeta/CD19-depleted allogeneic hematopoietic cell transplantation in children using TCR repertoire profiling.

This clonotype was picked up many times. What this receptor recognizes is not known. No base qualities exist here, and no much larger clone lies one base off it. Sequences DFQATT (CDR1) and SNEGSKA (CDR2) are obtained from the germline V gene (reference sequence). The CDR3 goes from the cysteine to the phenylalanine over 15 residues. CDR3 DNA is the only sequence kept; it has 45 bases, read in frame from the first base. V is shortened by 4 bases, J by 8 bases, and the region joining them spans 20 bases. Libraries were built with PCR. Data came from an Illumina HiSeq 2500. Molecular barcoding was employed in the preparation of TCR libraries, with unique molecular identifiers being used to normalize TCRbeta repertoire quantification. The public reads were reanalyzed by TCRdb: fastp trimming at Q25, MiXCR alignment, in-frame beta chains only. One record per CDR3 amino acid sequence lists the most common genes and DNA. The sample yields about 360,000 distinct CDR3 sequences; more than 10% were counted once. 3.5% to 4.5% of the sample comes from the top ten.

Sample: PBMCs, taken from the stem cell graft. Rearrangement joined TRBV20-1 to TRBJ2-2; 6 matching bases give a weak D call of TRBD1. The TCR sequence derives from a human donor who donated a stem cell graft to a child with Fanconi anemia. CDR3 reads: CSATKQGKQGGELFF. The nucleotides are TGCAGTGCTACGAAGCAGGGGAAACAAGGGGGGGAGCTGTTTTTT.